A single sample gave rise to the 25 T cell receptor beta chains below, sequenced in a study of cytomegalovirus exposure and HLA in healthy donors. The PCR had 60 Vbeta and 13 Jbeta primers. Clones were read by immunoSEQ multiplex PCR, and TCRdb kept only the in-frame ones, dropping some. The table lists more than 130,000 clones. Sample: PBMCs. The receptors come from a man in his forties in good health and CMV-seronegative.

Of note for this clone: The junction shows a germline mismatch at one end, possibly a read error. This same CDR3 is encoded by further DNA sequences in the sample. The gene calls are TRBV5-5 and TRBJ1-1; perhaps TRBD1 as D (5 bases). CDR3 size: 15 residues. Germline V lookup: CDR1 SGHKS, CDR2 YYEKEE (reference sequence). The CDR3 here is CASSPNSQRGTEAFF. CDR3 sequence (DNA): TGTGCCAGCAGCCCAAACTCGCAGCGGGGCACTGAGGCTTTCTTT. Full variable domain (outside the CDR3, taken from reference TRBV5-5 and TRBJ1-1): DAGVTQSPTHLIKTRGQQVTLRCSPISGHKSVSWYQQVLGQGPQFIFQYYEKEERGRGNFPDRFSARQFPNYSSELNVNALLLGDSALYLCASSPNSQRGTEAFFGQGTRLTVV.

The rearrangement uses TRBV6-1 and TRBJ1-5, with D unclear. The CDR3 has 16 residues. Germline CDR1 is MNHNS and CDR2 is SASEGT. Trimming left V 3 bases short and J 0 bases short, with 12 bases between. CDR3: CASSETLATSNQPQHF. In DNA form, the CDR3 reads TGTGCCAGCAGTGAGACTCTGGCGACTAGCAATCAGCCCCAGCATTTT.

The CDR3 DNA reads as TGTGCCAGCTCATCAAACACCGACAGGTACGCTTTCTTT. It codes for CASSSNTDRYAFF. The chain carries TRBV18 and TRBJ1-1, with a possible D match to TRBD1 (6 bases). Germline V CDR1 and CDR2: KGHSH, LQKENI. There are 13 residues in the CDR3. V lost 5 bases and J lost 11, with 18 bases in between.

CDR3: CASSLAHSRQLLAKNIQYF. Here the CDR3 DNA reads TGTGCCAGCAGCTTAGCGCACAGCCGTCAGTTATTAGCCAAAAACATTCAGTACTTC. The rearrangement links TRBV7-2 to TRBJ2-4; unclear D gene. Trimming removed 0 bases from V and 0 bases from J, with 18 bases in between. The CDR3 spans 19 residues. Germline loops: CDR1 SGHTA, CDR2 FQGNSA.

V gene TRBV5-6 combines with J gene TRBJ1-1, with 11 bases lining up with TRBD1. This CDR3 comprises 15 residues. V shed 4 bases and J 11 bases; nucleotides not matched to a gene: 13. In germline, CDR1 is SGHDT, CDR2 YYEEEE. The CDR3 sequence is CASSPETGTGGKAFF. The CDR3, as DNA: TGTGCCAGCAGCCCGGAAACCGGGACAGGGGGTAAGGCTTTCTTT.

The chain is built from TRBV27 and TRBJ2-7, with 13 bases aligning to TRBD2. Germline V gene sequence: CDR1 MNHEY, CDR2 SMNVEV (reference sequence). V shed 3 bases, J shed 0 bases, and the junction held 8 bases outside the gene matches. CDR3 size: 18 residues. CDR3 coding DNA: TGTGCCAGCAGTTTCTACCGGACTAGCGGGGGCCCCTCCTACGAGCAGTACTTC. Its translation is CASSFYRTSGGPSYEQYF.

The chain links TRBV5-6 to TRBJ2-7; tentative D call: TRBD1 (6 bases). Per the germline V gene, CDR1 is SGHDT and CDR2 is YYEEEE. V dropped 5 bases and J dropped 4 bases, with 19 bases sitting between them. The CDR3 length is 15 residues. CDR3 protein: CASSLGLTGSYEQYF. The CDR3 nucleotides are TGTGCCAGCAGTCTGGGGCTGACAGGTTCTTACGAGCAGTACTTC.

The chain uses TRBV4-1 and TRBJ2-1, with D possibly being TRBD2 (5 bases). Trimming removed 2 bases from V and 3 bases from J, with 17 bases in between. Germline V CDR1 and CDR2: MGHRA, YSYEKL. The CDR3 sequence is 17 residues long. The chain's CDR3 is CASSQTGNPFDYNEQFF. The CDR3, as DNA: TGCGCCAGCAGCCAAACCGGGAACCCTTTTGACTACAATGAGCAGTTCTTC.

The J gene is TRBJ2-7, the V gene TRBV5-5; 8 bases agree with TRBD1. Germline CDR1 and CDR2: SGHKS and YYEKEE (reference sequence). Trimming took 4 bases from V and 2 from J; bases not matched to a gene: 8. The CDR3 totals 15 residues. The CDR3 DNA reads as TGTGCCAGCAGCCAAGACAGGGGAAGGACCTACGAGCAGTACTTC. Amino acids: CASSQDRGRTYEQYF.

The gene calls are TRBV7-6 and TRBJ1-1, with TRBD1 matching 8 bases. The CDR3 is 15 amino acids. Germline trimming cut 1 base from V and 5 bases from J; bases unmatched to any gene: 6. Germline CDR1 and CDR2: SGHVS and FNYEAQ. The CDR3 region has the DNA TGTGCCAGCAGCTTAGGCTCAGGGGGCGGGACTGAAGCTTTCTTT. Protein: CASSLGSGGGTEAFF.

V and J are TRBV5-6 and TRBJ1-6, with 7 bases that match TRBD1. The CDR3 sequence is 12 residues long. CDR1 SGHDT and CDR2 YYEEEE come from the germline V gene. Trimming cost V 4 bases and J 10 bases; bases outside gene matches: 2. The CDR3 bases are TGTGCCAGCAGCCCCAGGGGGTCACCCCTCCACTTT. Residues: CASSPRGSPLHF. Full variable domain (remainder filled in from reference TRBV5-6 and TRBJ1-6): DAGVTQSPTHLIKTRGQQVTLRCSPKSGHDTVSWYQQALGQGPQFIFQYYEEEERQRGNFPDRFSGHQFPNYSSELNVNALLLGDSALYLCASSPRGSPLHFGNGTRLTVT.

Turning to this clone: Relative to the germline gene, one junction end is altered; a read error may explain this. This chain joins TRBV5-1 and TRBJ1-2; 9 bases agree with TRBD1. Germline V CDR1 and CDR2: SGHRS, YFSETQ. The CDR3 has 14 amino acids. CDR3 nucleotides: TGCGCCAGCAGCCCAAACAGGGGGCAATACGGCTACGCCTTC. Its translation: CASSPNRGQYGYAF.

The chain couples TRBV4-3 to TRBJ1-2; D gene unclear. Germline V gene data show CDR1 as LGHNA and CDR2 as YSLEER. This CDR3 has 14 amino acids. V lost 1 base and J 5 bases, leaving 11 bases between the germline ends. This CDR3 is CASSQGRGEYGYTF. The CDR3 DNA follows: TGCGCCAGCAGCCAAGGAAGAGGAGAGTATGGCTACACCTTC.

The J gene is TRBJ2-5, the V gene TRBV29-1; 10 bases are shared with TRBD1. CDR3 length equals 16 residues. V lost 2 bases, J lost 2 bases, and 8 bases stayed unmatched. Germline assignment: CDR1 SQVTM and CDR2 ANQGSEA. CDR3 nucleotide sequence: TGCAGCGTTGAACCCGGGACAGGGGTTACTCAAGAGACCCAGTACTTC. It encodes CSVEPGTGVTQETQYF. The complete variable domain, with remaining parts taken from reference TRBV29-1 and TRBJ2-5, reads SAVISQKPSRDICQRGTSLTIQCQVDSQVTMMFWYRQQPGQSLTLIATANQGSEATYESGFVIDKFPISRPNLTFSTLTVSNMSPEDSSIYLCSVEPGTGVTQETQYFGPGTRLLVL.

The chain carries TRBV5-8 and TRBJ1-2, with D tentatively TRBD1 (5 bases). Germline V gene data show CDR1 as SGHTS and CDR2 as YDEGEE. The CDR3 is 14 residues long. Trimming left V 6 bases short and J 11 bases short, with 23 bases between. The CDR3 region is CASTSRQQSSVYTF. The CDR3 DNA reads TGTGCCAGCACCTCACGACAGCAGAGCTCTGTGTACACCTTC. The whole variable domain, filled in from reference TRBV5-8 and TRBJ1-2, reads EAGVTQSPTHLIKTRGQQATLRCSPISGHTSVYWYQQALGLGLQFLLWYDEGEERNRGNFPPRFSGRQFPNYSSELNVNALELEDSALYLCASTSRQQSSVYTFGSGTRLTVV.

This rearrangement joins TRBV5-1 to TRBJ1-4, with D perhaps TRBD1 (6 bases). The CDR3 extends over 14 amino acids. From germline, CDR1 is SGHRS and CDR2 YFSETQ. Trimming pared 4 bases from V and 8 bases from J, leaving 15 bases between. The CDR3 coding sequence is TGCGCCAGCAGCACGGGTTCAGGGGAGGAAAAACTGTTTTTT. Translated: CASSTGSGEEKLFF.

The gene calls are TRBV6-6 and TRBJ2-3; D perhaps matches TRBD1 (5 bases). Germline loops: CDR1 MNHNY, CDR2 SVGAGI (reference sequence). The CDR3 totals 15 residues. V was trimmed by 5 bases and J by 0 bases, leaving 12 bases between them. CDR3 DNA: TGTGCCAGCAGTCTCCAACAGGCTAGCACAGATACGCAGTATTTT. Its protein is CASSLQQASTDTQYF.

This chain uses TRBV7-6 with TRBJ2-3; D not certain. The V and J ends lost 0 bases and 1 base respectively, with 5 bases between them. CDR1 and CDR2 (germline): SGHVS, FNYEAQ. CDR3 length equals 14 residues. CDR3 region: CASSLASGTDTQYF. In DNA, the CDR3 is TGTGCCAGCAGCTTAGCCAGCGGCACAGATACGCAGTATTTT.

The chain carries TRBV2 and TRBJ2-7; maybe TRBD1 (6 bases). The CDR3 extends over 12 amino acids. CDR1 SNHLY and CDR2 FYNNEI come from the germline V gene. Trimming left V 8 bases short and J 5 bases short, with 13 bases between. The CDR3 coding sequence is TGTGCCAGCCGGGACATTACGGACGAGCAGTACTTC. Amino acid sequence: CASRDITDEQYF.

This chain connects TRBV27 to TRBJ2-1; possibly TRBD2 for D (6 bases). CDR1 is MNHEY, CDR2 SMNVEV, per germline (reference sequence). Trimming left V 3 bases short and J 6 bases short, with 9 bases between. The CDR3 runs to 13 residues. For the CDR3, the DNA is TGTGCCAGCAGTTTGGAGGGAGGCAATGAGCAGTTCTTC. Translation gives CASSLEGGNEQFF.

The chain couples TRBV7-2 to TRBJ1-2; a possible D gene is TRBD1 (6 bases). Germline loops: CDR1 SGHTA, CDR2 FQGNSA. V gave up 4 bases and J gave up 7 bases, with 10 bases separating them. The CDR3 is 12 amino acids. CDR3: CASSSQGRGYTF. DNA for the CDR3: TGTGCCAGCAGCTCACAGGGACGTGGCTACACCTTC.

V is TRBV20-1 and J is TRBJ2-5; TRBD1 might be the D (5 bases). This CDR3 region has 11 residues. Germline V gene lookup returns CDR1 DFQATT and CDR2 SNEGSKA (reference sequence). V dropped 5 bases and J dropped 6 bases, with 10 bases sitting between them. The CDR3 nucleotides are TGCAGTGCTCCAGTGGGGCAGACCCAGTACTTC. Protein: CSAPVGQTQYF.

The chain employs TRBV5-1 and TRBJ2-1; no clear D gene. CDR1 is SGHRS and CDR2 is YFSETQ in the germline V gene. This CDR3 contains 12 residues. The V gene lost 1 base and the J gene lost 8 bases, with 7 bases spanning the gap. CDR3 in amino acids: CASSLITDEQFF. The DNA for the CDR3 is TGCGCCAGCAGCTTGATCACTGATGAGCAGTTCTTC. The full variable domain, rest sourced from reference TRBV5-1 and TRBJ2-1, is KAGVTQTPRYLIKTRGQQVTLSCSPISGHRSVSWYQQTPGQGLQFLFEYFSETQRNKGNFPGRFSGRQFSNSRSEMNVSTLELGDSALYLCASSLITDEQFFGPGTRLTVL.

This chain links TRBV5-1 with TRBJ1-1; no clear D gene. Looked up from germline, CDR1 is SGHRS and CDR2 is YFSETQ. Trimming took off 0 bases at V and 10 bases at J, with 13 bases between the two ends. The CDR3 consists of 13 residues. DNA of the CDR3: TGCGCCAGCAGCTTGGAGGACCCCCGGGGAGCTTTCTTT. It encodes CASSLEDPRGAFF.

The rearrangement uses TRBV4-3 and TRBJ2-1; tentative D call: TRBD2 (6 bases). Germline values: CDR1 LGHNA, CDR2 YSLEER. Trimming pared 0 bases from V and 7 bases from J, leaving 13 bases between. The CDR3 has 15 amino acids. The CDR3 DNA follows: TGCGCCAGCAGCCAAGATTGGAGGGTAAGGAATGAGCAGTTCTTC. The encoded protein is CASSQDWRVRNEQFF.